A single TCR beta chain is shown here with its context. This specimen comes from a study of Ad26.COV2.S vaccination and SARS-CoV-2 variants. Stated treatment: around 19 received Ad26.COV2.S at low or high dose, single or two shots; several received placebo; per-sample allocation not given. At day 63 after the first vaccine or placebo injection, samples were drawn. This table comes from immunoSEQ multiplex PCR, and its TCRdb copy is limited to in-frame clones, with some not included. The top ten hold more than 1.5% of the sample, which has over 400,000 clones, about nine tenths seen once. Germline CDR1 is MNHNS and CDR2 is SASEGT. Between the trimmed V and J ends, which lost 1 base and 4 bases, there was a span of 10 bases. This CDR3 has 15 amino acids.

This receptor was identified in a person between 18 and 59 years old who received the Ad26.COV2.S COVID-19 vaccine or a placebo. The sequencing used peripheral blood, collected in a trial of Ad26.COV2.S vaccine versus placebo. The chain recombines TRBV6-1 with TRBJ2-2, with D possibly called TRBD1 or TRBD2 (5 bases each). CDR3 protein: CASSEVEGRTGELFF. CDR3 bases: TGTGCCAGCAGTGAAGTCGAGGGACGCACCGGGGAGCTGTTTTTT.